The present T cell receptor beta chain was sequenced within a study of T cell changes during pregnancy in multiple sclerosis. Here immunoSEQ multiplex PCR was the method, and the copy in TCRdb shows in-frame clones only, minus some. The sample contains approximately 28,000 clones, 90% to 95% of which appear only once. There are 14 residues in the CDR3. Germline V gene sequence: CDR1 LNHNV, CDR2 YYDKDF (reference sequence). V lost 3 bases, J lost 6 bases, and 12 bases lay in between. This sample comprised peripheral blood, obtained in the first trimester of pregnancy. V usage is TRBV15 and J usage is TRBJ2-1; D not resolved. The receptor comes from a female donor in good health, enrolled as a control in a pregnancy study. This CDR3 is CATSSAVGINEQFF. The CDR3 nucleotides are TGTGCCACCAGCAGTGCGGTGGGTATCAATGAGCAGTTCTTC. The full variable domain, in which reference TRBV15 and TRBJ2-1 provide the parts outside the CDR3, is DAMVIQNPRYQVTQFGKPVTLSCSQTLNHNVMYWYQQKSSQAPKLLFHYYDKDFNNEADTPDNFQSRRPNTSFCFLDIRSPGLGDTAMYLCATSSAVGINEQFFGPGTRLTVL.